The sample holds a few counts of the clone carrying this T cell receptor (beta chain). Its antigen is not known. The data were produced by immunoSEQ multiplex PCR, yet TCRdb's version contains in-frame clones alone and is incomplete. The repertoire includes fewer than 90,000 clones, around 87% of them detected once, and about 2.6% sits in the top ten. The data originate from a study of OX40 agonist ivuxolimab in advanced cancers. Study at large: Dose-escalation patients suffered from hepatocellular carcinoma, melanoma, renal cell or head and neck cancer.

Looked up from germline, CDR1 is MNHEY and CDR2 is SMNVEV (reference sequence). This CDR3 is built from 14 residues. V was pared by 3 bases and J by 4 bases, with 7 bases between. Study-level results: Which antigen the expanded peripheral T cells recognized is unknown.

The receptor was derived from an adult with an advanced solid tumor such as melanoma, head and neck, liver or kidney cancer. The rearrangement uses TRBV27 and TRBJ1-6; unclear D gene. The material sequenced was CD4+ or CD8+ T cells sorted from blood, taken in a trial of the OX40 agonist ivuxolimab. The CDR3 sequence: CASSFGRYNSPLHF. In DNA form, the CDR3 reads TGTGCCAGCAGTTTTGGACGGTATAATTCACCCCTCCACTTT.